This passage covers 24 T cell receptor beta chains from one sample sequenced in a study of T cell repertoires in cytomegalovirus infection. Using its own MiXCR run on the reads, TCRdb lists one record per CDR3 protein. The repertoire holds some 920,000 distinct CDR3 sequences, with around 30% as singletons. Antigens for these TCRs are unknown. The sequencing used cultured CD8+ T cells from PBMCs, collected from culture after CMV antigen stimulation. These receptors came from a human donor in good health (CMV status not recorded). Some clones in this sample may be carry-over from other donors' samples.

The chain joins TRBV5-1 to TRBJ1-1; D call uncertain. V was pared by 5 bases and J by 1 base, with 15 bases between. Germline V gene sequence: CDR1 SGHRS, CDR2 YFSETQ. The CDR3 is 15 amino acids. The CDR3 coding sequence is TGCGCCAGCAGTGATGCTGGCTTTGGGAACACTGAAGCTTTCTTT. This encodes CASSDAGFGNTEAFF.

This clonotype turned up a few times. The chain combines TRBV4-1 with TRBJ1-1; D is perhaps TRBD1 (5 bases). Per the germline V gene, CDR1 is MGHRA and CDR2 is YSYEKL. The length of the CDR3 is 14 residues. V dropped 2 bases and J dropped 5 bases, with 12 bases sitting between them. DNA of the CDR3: TGCGCCAGCAGCCAACGAGCGGGGGAGACTGAAGCTTTCTTT. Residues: CASSQRAGETEAFF.

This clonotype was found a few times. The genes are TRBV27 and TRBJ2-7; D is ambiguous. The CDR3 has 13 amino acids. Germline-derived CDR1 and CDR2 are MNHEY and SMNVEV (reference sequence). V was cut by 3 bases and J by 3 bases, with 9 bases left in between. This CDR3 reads CASSFGPFYEQYV. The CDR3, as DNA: TGTGCCAGCAGTTTTGGCCCTTTCTACGAGCAGTACGTC.

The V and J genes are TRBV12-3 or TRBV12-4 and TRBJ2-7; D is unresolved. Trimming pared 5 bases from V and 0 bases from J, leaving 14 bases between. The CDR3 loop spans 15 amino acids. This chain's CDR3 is CASSPRRLSSYEQYF. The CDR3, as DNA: TGTGCCAGCAGTCCGCGGCGATTATCCTCCTACGAGCAGTACTTC.

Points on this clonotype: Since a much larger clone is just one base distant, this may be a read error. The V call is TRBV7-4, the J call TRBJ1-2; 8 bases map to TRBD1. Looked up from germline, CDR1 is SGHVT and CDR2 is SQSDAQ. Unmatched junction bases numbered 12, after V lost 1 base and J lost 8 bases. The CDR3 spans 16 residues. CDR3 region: CASSLGQGTTEFGYTF. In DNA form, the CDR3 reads TGTGCCAGCAGCTTAGGACAGGGGACGACTGAATTCGGCTACACCTTC.

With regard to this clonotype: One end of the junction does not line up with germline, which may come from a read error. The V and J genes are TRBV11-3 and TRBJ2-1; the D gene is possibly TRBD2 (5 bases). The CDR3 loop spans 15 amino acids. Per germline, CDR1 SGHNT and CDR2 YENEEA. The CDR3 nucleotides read TGTGCCAGCAGCTTAGGAGGGCCCTCCTACAATGGGCAGTTCTTC. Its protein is CASSLGGPSYNGQFF.

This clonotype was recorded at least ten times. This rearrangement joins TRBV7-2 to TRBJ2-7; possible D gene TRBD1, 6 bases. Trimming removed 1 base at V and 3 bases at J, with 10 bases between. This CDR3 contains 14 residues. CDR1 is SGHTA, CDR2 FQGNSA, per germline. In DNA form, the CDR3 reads TGTGCCAGCAGCTTAGTGGACAGCAACTACGAGCAGTACTTC. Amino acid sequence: CASSLVDSNYEQYF.

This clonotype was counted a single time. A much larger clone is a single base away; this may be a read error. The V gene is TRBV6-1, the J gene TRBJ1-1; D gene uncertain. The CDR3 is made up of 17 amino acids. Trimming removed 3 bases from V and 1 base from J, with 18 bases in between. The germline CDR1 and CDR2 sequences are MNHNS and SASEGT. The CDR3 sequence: CASSDVPTRHGNTEAFF. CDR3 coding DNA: TGTGCCAGCAGTGACGTCCCCACCCGACATGGGAACACTGAAGCTTTCTTT.

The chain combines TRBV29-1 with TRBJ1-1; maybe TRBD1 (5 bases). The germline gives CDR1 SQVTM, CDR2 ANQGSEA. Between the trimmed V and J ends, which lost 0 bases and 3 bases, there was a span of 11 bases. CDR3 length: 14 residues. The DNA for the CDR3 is TGCAGCGTTGAAGATGAAGGGGTCTACACTGAAGCTTTCTTT. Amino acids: CSVEDEGVYTEAFF.

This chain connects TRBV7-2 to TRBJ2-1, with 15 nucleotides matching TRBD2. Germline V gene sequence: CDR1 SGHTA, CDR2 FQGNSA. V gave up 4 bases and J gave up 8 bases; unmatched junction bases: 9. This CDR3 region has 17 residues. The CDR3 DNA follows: TGTGCCAGCAGCTCCAGGGGACTAGCGGGGGGCCGGGATGAGCAGTTCTTC. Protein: CASSSRGLAGGRDEQFF. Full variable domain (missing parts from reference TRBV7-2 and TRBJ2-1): GAGVSQSPSNKVTEKGKDVELRCDPISGHTALYWYRQSLGQGLEFLIYFQGNSAPDKSGLPSDRFSAERTGGSVSTLTIQRTQQEDSAVYLCASSSRGLAGGRDEQFFGPGTRLTVL.

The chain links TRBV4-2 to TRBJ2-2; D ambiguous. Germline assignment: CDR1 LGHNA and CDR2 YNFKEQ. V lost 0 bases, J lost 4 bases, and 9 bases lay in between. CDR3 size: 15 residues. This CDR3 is CASSQDLSGTGELFF. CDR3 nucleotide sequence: TGTGCCAGCAGCCAAGATTTATCCGGCACCGGGGAGCTGTTTTTT.

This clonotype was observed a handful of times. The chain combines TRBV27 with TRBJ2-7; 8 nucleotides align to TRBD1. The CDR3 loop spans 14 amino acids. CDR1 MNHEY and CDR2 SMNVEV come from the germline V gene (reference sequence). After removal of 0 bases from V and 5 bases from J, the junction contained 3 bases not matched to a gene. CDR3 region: CASSLSTGGNEQYF. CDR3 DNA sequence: TGTGCCAGCAGTTTATCTACAGGGGGGAACGAGCAGTACTTC.

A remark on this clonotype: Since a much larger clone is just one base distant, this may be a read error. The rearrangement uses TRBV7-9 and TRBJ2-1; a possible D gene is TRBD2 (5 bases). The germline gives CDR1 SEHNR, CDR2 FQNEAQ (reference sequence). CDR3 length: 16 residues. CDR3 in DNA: TGTGTCAGCAGCTTAGCGATGCGTGTCTCCTACAATGAGCAGTTCTTC. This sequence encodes CVSSLAMRVSYNEQFF.

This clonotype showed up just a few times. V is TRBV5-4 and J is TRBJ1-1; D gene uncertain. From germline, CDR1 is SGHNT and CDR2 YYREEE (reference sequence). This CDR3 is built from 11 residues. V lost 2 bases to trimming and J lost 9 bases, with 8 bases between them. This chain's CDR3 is CASSLGLQAFF. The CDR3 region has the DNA TGTGCCAGCAGCTTAGGCCTCCAAGCTTTCTTT.

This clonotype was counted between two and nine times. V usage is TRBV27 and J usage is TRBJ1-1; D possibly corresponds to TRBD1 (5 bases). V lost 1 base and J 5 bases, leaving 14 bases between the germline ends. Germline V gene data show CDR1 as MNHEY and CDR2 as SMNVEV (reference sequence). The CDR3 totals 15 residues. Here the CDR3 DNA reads TGTGCCAGCAGTTTATTTCCGGGGGGAAGGACTGAAGCTTTCTTT. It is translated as CASSLFPGGRTEAFF.

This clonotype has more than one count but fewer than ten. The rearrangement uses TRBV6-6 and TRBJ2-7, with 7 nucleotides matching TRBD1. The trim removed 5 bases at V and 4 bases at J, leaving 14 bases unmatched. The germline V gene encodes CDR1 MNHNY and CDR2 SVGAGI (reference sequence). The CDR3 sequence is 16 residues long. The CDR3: CASSRGSTGTAYEQYV. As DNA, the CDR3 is TGTGCCAGCAGTCGCGGGTCGACCGGGACAGCGTACGAGCAGTACGTC.

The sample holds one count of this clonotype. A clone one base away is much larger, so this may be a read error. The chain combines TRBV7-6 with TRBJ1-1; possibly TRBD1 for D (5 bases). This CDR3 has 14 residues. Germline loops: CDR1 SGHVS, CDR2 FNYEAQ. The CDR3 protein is CANSPRGMNTEAFF. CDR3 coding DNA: TGTGCCAACAGCCCCCGGGGCATGAACACTGAAGCTTTCTTT.

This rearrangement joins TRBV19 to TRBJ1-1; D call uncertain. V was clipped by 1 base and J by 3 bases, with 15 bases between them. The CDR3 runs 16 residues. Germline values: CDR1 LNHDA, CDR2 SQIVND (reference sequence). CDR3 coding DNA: TGTGCCAGTAGTATAGTAGGCCAGAGACTTCACACTGAAGCTTTCTTT. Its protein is CASSIVGQRLHTEAFF. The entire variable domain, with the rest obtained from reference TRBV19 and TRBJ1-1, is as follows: DGGITQSPKYLFRKEGQNVTLSCEQNLNHDAMYWYRQDPGQGLRLIYYSQIVNDFQKGDIAEGYSVSREKKESFPLTVTSAQKNPTAFYLCASSIVGQRLHTEAFFGQGTRLTVV.

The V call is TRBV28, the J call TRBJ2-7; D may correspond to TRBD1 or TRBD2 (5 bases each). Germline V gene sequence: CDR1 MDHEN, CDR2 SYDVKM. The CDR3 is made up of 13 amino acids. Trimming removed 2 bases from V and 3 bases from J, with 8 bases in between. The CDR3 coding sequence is TGTGCCAGCAGTTTACTGGGGGACTACGAGCAGTACGTC. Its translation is CASSLLGDYEQYV.

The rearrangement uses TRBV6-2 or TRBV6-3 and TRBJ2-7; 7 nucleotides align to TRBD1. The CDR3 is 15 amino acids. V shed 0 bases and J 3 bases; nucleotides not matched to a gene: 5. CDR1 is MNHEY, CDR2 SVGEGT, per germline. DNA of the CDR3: TGTGCCAGCAGTTACTCTGTGGGACAGATCTACGAGCAGTACGTC. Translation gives CASSYSVGQIYEQYV.

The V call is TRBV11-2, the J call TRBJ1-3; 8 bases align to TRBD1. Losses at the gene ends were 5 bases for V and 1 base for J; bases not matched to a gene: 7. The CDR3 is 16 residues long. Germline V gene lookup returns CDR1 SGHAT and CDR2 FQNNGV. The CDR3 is CASSQWDRRSGNTIYF. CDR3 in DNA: TGTGCCAGCAGCCAATGGGACAGGAGGTCTGGAAACACCATATATTTT.

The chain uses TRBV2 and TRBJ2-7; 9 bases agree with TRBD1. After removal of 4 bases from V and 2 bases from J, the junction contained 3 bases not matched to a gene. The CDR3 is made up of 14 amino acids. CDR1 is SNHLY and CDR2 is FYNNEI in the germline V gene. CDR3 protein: CASSGQGVTYEQYF. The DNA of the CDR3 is TGTGCCAGCAGTGGACAGGGGGTCACCTACGAGCAGTACTTC.

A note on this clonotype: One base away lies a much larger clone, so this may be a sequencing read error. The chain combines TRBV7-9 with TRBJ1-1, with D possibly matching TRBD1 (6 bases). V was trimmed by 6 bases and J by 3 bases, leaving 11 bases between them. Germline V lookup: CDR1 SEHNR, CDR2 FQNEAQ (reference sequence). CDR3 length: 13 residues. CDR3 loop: CASRPDRYTEAFF. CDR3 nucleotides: TGTGCCAGCAGACCGGACAGATACACTGAAGCTTTCTTT.

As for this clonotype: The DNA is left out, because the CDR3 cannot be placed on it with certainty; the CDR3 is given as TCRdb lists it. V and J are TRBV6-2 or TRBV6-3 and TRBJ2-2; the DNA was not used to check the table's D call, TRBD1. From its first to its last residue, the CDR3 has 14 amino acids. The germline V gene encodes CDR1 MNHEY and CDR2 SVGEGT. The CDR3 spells CASILGPNTGELFF.